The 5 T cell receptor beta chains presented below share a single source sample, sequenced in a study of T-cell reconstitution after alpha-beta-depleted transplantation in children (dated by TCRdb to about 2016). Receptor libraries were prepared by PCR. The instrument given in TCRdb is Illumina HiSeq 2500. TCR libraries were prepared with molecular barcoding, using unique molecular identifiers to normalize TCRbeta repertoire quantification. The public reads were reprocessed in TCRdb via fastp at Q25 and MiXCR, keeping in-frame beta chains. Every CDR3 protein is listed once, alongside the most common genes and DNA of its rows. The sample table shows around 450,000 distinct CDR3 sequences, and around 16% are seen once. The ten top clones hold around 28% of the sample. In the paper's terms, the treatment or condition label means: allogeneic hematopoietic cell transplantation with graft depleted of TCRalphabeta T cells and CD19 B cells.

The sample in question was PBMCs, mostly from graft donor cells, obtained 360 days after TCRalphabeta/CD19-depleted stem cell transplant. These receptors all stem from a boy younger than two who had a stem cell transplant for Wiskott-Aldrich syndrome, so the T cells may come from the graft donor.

The CDR3 DNA is TGTGCCACCAGTGTCCCAGGAGGAAATACGCAGTATTTT. It yields the protein CATSVPGGNTQYF. The chain recombines TRBV24-1 with TRBJ2-3; a weak D match, TRBD2 (5 bases). This CDR3 is built from 13 residues. V was pared by 5 bases and J by 7 bases, with 12 bases between. CDR1 is KGHDR and CDR2 is SFDVKD in the germline V gene.

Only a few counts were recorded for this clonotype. The CDR3 sequence is CASSFMAGLAGRWSNEQFF. The CDR3 coding sequence is TGTGCCAGCAGTTTTATGGCCGGACTAGCGGGAAGGTGGAGCAATGAGCAGTTCTTC. V and J are TRBV6-2 or TRBV6-3 and TRBJ2-1; 12 bases are a match to TRBD2. This CDR3 spans 19 amino acids. V trimming: 4 bases; J trimming: 6 bases; junction bases outside the gene matches: 16. In germline, CDR1 is MNHEY, CDR2 SVGEGT.

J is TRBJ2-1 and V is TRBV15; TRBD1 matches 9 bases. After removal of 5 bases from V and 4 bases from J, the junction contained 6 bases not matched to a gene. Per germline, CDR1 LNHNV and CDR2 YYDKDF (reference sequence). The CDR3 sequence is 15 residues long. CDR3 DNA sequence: TGTGCCACCAGCGTAGACAGGGGGTATTACAATGAGCAGTTCTTC. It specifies CATSVDRGYYNEQFF.

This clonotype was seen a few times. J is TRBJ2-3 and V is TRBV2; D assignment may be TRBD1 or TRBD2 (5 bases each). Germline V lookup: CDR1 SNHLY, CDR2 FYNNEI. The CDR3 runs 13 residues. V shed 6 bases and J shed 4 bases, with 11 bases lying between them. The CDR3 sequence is CASRTGPADTQYF. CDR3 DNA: TGTGCCAGCAGGACGGGGCCAGCAGATACGCAGTATTTT.

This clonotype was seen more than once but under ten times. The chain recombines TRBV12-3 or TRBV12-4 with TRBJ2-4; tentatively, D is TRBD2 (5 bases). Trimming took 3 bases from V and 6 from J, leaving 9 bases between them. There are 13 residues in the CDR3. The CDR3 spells CASSLGSLNIQYF. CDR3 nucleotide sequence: TGTGCCAGCAGTTTGGGGAGCTTAAACATTCAGTACTTC.